The rows below give T cell receptor beta chains drawn from one sample of a study of beta chain features in type 1 diabetes. Repertoires were generated with immunoSEQ multiplex PCR, while TCRdb's copy carries only in-frame clones and drops some. The data show about 110,000 clones, 40% seen once. Sequenced: stem cell memory CD4+ T cells from blood. The receptors stem from a woman between 18 and 29 years old in good health. CDR3s include the opening cysteine and the closing phenylalanine or tryptophan. A D gene is named only where the DNA matches it firmly. Only part of the rows carry a size: once, few, many, or a class if the clone is expanded.

CDR3,DNA,J,D,size,V,length
CASTPYSNQPQHF,TGTGCCAGTACTCCTTATAGCAATCAGCCCCAGCATTTT,TRBJ1-5,-,few,TRBV19,13
CAWSWSAGYTF,TGTGCCTGGAGTTGGTCCGCGGGCTACACCTTC,TRBJ1-2,-,-,TRBV30,11
CASSSAGTQYF,TGTGCCAGCAGCTCGGCGGGGACCCAGTACTTC,TRBJ2-5,-,few,TRBV5-6,11
CASSPITGPKQYF,TGTGCCAGCAGCCCGATAACAGGGCCCAAGCAGTACTTC,TRBJ2-7,-,-,TRBV7-9,13
CASSNPGHPNTEAFF,TGTGCCAGCTCAAATCCGGGACACCCGAACACTGAAGCTTTCTTT,TRBJ1-1,-,-,TRBV18,15
CATSGQGSVGGYTF,TGTGCCACCAGTGGACAGGGGTCGGTCGGTGGCTACACCTTC,TRBJ1-2,TRBD1,-,TRBV15,14
CASSQGREAYNYGYTF,TGTGCCAGCTCACAAGGACGGGAAGCATATAACTATGGCTACACCTTC,TRBJ1-2,-,-,TRBV18,16
CASSPPVLWETQYF,TGTGCCAGCAGTCCCCCAGTACTATGGGAGACCCAGTACTTC,TRBJ2-5,-,-,TRBV28,14
CASSLSWSSNQPQHF,TGTGCCAGCAGTTTAAGCTGGTCTAGCAATCAGCCCCAGCATTTT,TRBJ1-5,-,-,TRBV27,15
CASSRLWTGTDTQYF,TGTGCCAGTAGTAGGCTGTGGACAGGTACGGATACGCAGTATTTT,TRBJ2-3,TRBD1,few,TRBV19,15
CASSLSGTGAHEQYF,TGTGCCAGCAGCTTGTCCGGGACAGGGGCCCACGAGCAGTACTTC,TRBJ2-7,TRBD1,-,TRBV5-6,15
CASSLQHGRVYGYTF,TGTGCCAGCAGCTTACAGCACGGCAGGGTGTATGGCTACACCTTC,TRBJ1-2,-,few,TRBV7-3,15
CASTAGGETQYF,TGTGCCAGCACTGCGGGCGGGGAGACCCAGTACTTC,TRBJ2-5,-,-,TRBV2,12
CASSHSGNSNTGELFF,TGTGCCAGCAGTCATAGCGGGAACTCGAACACCGGGGAGCTGTTTTTT,TRBJ2-2,TRBD2,-,TRBV7-9,16
CASNRGVSTDTQYF,TGTGCCAGCAACCGCGGGGTTAGCACAGATACGCAGTATTTT,TRBJ2-3,-,-,TRBV27,14